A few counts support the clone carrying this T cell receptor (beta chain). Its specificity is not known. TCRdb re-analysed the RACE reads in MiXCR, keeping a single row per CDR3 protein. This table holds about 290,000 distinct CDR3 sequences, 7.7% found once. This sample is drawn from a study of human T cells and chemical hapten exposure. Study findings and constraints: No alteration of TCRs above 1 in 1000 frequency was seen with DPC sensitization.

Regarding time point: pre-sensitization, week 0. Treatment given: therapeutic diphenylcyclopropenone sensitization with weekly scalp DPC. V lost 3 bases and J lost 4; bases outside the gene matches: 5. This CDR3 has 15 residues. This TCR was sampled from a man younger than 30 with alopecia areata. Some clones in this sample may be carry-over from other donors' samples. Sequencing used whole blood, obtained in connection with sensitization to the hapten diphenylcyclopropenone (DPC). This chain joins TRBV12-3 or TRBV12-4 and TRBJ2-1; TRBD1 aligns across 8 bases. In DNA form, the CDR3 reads TGTGCCAGCAGTTTCGGGACAGGCTTATACAATGAGCAGTTCTTC. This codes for CASSFGTGLYNEQFF.